Below are 24 T cell receptor beta chains sequenced from a single sample in a study of T cells in Graves' hyperthyroidism and ophthalmopathy. The TCR beta CDR3 regions underwent amplification using RNA transcripts as the source. HTBI primers drove first-round RT-PCR of the TCR CDR3. TCRdb redid the calling of the multiplex PCR reads with MiXCR, one entry per CDR3 protein. Seen here are approximately 610,000 distinct CDR3 sequences, approximately 16% observed once, and the top ten hold approximately 20%. The specimen sequenced was blood. The source is a woman aged 18-30 years with Graves' hyperthyroidism.

In its sample, this clonotype was seen a few times. This sequence joins TRBV7-2 and TRBJ2-3, with 10 bases aligning to TRBD2. Germline CDR1 reads SGHTA; CDR2 reads FQGNSA. The CDR3 runs to 17 residues. V shed 0 bases and J 2 bases; nucleotides not matched to a gene: 5. CDR3 loop: CASSLAMTSGHTDTQYF. The CDR3 DNA sequence: TGTGCCAGCAGCTTAGCGATGACTAGCGGGCACACAGATACGCAGTATTTT.

This clonotype was seen many times. The genes are TRBV7-9 and TRBJ2-7; unclear D gene. Germline-derived CDR1 and CDR2 are SEHNR and FQNEAQ (reference sequence). Deletions cut 2 bases from V and 6 bases from J, with 14 bases between. This CDR3 is 14 amino acids long. As DNA, the CDR3 is TGTGCCAGCAGCTTAAGCTGGATCGGCGGCGAGCAGTACTTC. As protein: CASSLSWIGGEQYF.

This clonotype has at least ten counts. V gene TRBV28 combines with J gene TRBJ2-1; 7 bases are shared with TRBD2. This CDR3 contains 13 residues. Germline V gene sequence: CDR1 MDHEN, CDR2 SYDVKM. J gave up 3 bases and V 10 bases, and 6 bases lay outside the gene matches. The CDR3 bases are TGTGCCACCGTCCGGGACTACTACAATGAGCAGTTCTTC. Protein: CATVRDYYNEQFF.

The genes are TRBV7-9 and TRBJ2-2, with D hard to call. V was cut by 1 base and J by 4 bases, with 13 bases left in between. Germline-derived CDR1 and CDR2 are SEHNR and FQNEAQ (reference sequence). The CDR3 sequence is 16 residues long. CDR3 amino acids: CASSLVAPATTGELFF. The CDR3 region has the DNA TGTGCCAGCAGCTTAGTAGCACCAGCGACCACCGGGGAGCTGTTTTTT.

This clonotype was seen a handful of times. The chain couples TRBV27 to TRBJ2-1, with 11 bases that match TRBD2. This CDR3 region has 16 residues. Germline V lookup: CDR1 MNHEY, CDR2 SMNVEV (reference sequence). V was clipped by 8 bases and J by 2 bases; unmatched bases: 8. CDR3 nucleotides: TGTGCCAGCTCAATTAGCGGGAGGGCCGCCTACAATGAGCAGTTCTTC. As protein: CASSISGRAAYNEQFF.

This clonotype was seen at least ten times. The J gene is TRBJ1-6, the V gene TRBV7-2, with D perhaps TRBD1 (5 bases). Germline CDR1 SGHTA, CDR2 FQGNSA. The V end lost 2 bases, the J end lost 10 bases, and 9 bases lay between the germline ends. The CDR3 has 13 amino acids. The CDR3 bases are TGTGCCAGCAGCTTACCAGGGTTGTCACCCCTCCACTTT. Amino acid sequence: CASSLPGLSPLHF.

This clonotype was found many times. The chain uses TRBV18 and TRBJ2-1; TRBD2 matches at 14 bases. Germline CDR1 KGHSH, CDR2 LQKENI. Trimming took 5 bases from V and 6 from J; bases not matched to a gene: 3. This CDR3 region has 15 residues. CDR3 region: CASSGGLAGVNEQFF. For the CDR3, the DNA is TGTGCCAGCTCAGGGGGACTAGCGGGAGTCAATGAGCAGTTCTTC.

The V gene is TRBV2, the J gene TRBJ1-2; D is unresolved. The CDR3 covers 14 residues. Trimming pared 6 bases from V and 4 bases from J, leaving 15 bases between. CDR1 SNHLY and CDR2 FYNNEI come from the germline V gene. Here the CDR3 reads CASRSIQEGYGYTF. CDR3 bases: TGTGCCAGCAGGAGCATTCAGGAGGGCTATGGCTACACCTTC.

This clonotype has at least ten counts. The V and J genes are TRBV5-1 and TRBJ2-7; D is undetermined. The CDR3 is 13 residues long. The V and J ends lost 4 bases and 2 bases respectively, with 10 bases between them. Germline V gene sequence: CDR1 SGHRS, CDR2 YFSETQ. CDR3 bases: TGCGCCAGCAGCATGGACGGAGCCTACGAGCAGTACTTC. This translates into CASSMDGAYEQYF. The whole variable domain, remainder taken from reference TRBV5-1 and TRBJ2-7, is KAGVTQTPRYLIKTRGQQVTLSCSPISGHRSVSWYQQTPGQGLQFLFEYFSETQRNKGNFPGRFSGRQFSNSRSEMNVSTLELGDSALYLCASSMDGAYEQYFGPGTRLTVT.

This clonotype showed up just a few times. The V and J genes are TRBV14 and TRBJ2-7; the D is unclear. Per the germline V gene, CDR1 is SGHDN and CDR2 is FVKESK. Trimming removed 0 bases at V and 3 bases at J, with 9 bases between. The CDR3 covers 14 residues. The CDR3 sequence is CASSQDRMYYEQYF. DNA of the CDR3: TGTGCCAGCAGCCAAGATCGGATGTACTACGAGCAGTACTTC.

This clonotype was seen at least ten times. The rearrangement uses TRBV12-3 or TRBV12-4 and TRBJ2-5, with unresolved D. The V and J ends lost 2 bases and 2 bases respectively, with 6 bases between them. This CDR3 spans 13 amino acids. The CDR3 DNA follows: TGTGCCAGCAGTTTACTAGAACAAGAGACCCAGTACTTC. Protein product: CASSLLEQETQYF.

This clonotype was seen at least ten times. V gene TRBV20-1 combines with J gene TRBJ2-3, with TRBD2 as a possible D gene (6 bases). The CDR3 is 12 amino acids. V lost 6 bases to trimming and J lost 2 bases, with 9 bases between them. Germline V lookup: CDR1 DFQATT, CDR2 SNEGSKA (reference sequence). CDR3 DNA sequence: TGCAGTGCCAAGCGGGTCACAGATACGCAGTATTTT. Translation: CSAKRVTDTQYF.

There are many counts of this clonotype. The chain couples TRBV7-9 to TRBJ2-1; D may be TRBD2 (5 bases). Trimming removed 5 bases at V and 12 bases at J, with 14 bases between. This CDR3 has 12 residues. Germline V gene lookup returns CDR1 SEHNR and CDR2 FQNEAQ (reference sequence). This CDR3 reads CASSKVGGGQFF. The CDR3 DNA follows: TGTGCCAGCAGCAAAGTTGGAGGTGGGCAGTTCTTC.

This clonotype was picked up many times. The chain has TRBV30 and TRBJ1-2; possibly TRBD1 for D (5 bases). The V gene lost 5 bases and the J gene lost 4 bases, with 17 bases spanning the gap. This CDR3 is 14 amino acids long. Germline CDR1 GTSNPN, CDR2 SVGIG (reference sequence). CDR3 in DNA: TGTGCCTGGGAACAGATCGGGGGAACCTATGGCTACACCTTC. Protein: CAWEQIGGTYGYTF.

Only a few counts were recorded for this clonotype. The V call is TRBV14, the J call TRBJ1-1, with D unclear. This CDR3 has 13 amino acids. Trimming took off 2 bases at V and 3 bases at J, with 7 bases between the two ends. Germline V gives CDR1 SGHDN, CDR2 FVKESK. The CDR3 region is CASSQKRDTEAFF. The CDR3 nucleotides are TGTGCCAGCAGCCAAAAGAGGGACACTGAAGCTTTCTTT.

This clonotype was detected a few times. The rearrangement joins TRBV24-1 to TRBJ1-5; D not certain. From germline, CDR1 is KGHDR and CDR2 SFDVKD. V was pared by 5 bases and J by 1 base, with 11 bases between. CDR3 size: 15 residues. The CDR3 region is CATSGKGPSNQPQHF. CDR3 DNA sequence: TGTGCCACCAGTGGCAAAGGGCCGAGCAATCAGCCCCAGCATTTT.

This clonotype was found a few times. The J gene is TRBJ2-5, the V gene TRBV20-1; 10 bases match TRBD2. With 0 bases clipped from V and 4 bases from J, the junction kept 26 bases outside the gene matches. Germline V CDR1 and CDR2: DFQATT, SNEGSKA (reference sequence). This CDR3 has 22 amino acids. CDR3 sequence: CSARDQELAGQGGLSIRETQYF. The CDR3 DNA reads as TGCAGTGCTAGAGATCAGGAACTAGCGGGGCAGGGGGGCCTTAGTATCCGAGAGACCCAGTACTTC.

This clonotype was observed a few times. This chain joins TRBV20-1 and TRBJ1-1; D is unclear. Germline V gene lookup returns CDR1 DFQATT and CDR2 SNEGSKA (reference sequence). V lost 3 bases to trimming and J lost 8 bases, with 13 bases between them. This CDR3 has 12 residues. For the CDR3, the DNA is TGCAGTGCTAGGAGGACGGCCTGGGAAGCTTTCTTT. This sequence encodes CSARRTAWEAFF.

This clonotype was seen a few times. The rearrangement links TRBV27 to TRBJ2-1; D might be TRBD2 (6 bases). Trimming shortened V by 7 bases and J by 5 bases, and 15 bases separated the two germline ends. The CDR3 covers 14 residues. Germline V lookup: CDR1 MNHEY, CDR2 SMNVEV (reference sequence). Here the CDR3 reads CASTMGGIHNEQFF. The CDR3 bases are TGTGCCAGCACCATGGGGGGAATCCACAATGAGCAGTTCTTC.

This clonotype was detected ten times or more. The genes are TRBV3-1 and TRBJ2-5; D unclear. The ends were cut back, 3 bases at V and 2 bases at J, with 13 bases in the middle. The CDR3 runs 15 residues. Germline V gives CDR1 LGHDT, CDR2 YNNKEL (reference sequence). The CDR3 loop reads CASSHLSEAQETQYF. The CDR3 bases are TGTGCCAGCAGCCATCTCTCCGAGGCTCAAGAGACCCAGTACTTC.

The chain has TRBV28 and TRBJ2-6; no firm D call. Trimming cost V 2 bases and J 18 bases, with 14 bases left between them. The germline V gene has CDR1 MDHEN and CDR2 SYDVKM. This CDR3 has 12 amino acids. The CDR3 bases are TGTGCCAGCAGTTTACCAACCGGGTCCAAGACTTTC. This translates into CASSLPTGSKTF.

This clonotype has a count of ten or more. The chain combines TRBV6-4 with TRBJ2-1, with TRBD2 identical over 9 bases. Germline V gene data show CDR1 as MRHNA and CDR2 as SNTAGT. The CDR3 is made up of 15 amino acids. V trimming: 3 bases; J trimming: 5 bases; junction bases outside the gene matches: 5. CDR3 region: CASSDRAGGNNEQFF. In DNA, the CDR3 is TGTGCCAGCAGTGATCGAGCGGGGGGCAACAATGAGCAGTTCTTC.

V is TRBV6-1 and J is TRBJ1-2; D may be TRBD1 (5 bases). V was trimmed by 6 bases and J by 7 bases, leaving 18 bases between them. CDR3 length: 14 residues. Germline V CDR1 and CDR2: MNHNS, SASEGT. In DNA form, the CDR3 reads TGTGCCAGCAGAGGGGAAGGGACCGGGCTTGGCTACACCTTC. This gives the protein CASRGEGTGLGYTF.

The rearrangement links TRBV5-1 to TRBJ2-7; no firm D call. Looked up from germline, CDR1 is SGHRS and CDR2 is YFSETQ. This CDR3 contains 13 residues. V shed 4 bases and J shed 3 bases, with 11 bases lying between them. The CDR3 sequence is CASSDQSHYEQYF. The CDR3 DNA sequence: TGCGCCAGCAGCGACCAGAGCCACTACGAGCAGTACTTC.